Presented here are 29 T cell receptor beta chains from one specimen sequenced in a study of blood T cell repertoires in COVID-19. The protocol was immunoSEQ multiplex PCR, while the TCRdb copy is restricted to in-frame clones and leaves out a portion. The sample has 250,000 to 300,000 clones, over 70% seen once; the top ten hold 4.5% to 7%. The source material was peripheral blood. The receptors shown here come from a man older than 75 with acute or convalescent COVID-19.

The gene calls are TRBV6-5 and TRBJ2-3; TRBD2 matches 9 bases. Looked up from germline, CDR1 is MNHEY and CDR2 is SVGAGI. The length of the CDR3 is 15 residues. After removal of 2 bases from V and 8 bases from J, the junction contained 8 bases not matched to a gene. The CDR3 sequence is CASSYRGGRAGTQYF. The DNA of the CDR3 is TGTGCCAGCAGTTACCGCGGCGGGAGGGCCGGTACGCAGTATTTT.

The J gene is TRBJ2-1, the V gene TRBV7-2; tentatively, D is TRBD1 (6 bases). Germline-derived CDR1 and CDR2 are SGHTA and FQGNSA. The CDR3 consists of 15 residues. V was cut by 1 base and J by 8 bases, with 15 bases left in between. Written as DNA, the CDR3 is TGTGCCAGCAGCTTAGTTAGGGGGTCAATGGATGAGCAGTTCTTC. It yields the protein CASSLVRGSMDEQFF.

This chain connects TRBV5-1 to TRBJ1-6; the D gene is possibly TRBD1 (6 bases). This CDR3 is 15 amino acids long. The V and J ends lost 0 bases and 7 bases respectively, with 11 bases between them. Germline CDR1 is SGHRS and CDR2 is YFSETQ. The CDR3 DNA follows: TGCGCCAGCAGCTTGGAGTCAGGGGACAATTCACCCCTCCACTTT. Translating gives CASSLESGDNSPLHF.

This chain connects TRBV4-1 to TRBJ1-2, with D possibly TRBD1 on 6 matching bases. CDR3 length: 14 residues. Trimming left V 3 bases short and J 2 bases short, with 10 bases between. The V gene's germline CDR1 is MGHRA and CDR2 YSYEKL. Here the CDR3 reads CASSHVDRNYGYTF. CDR3 nucleotide sequence: TGCGCCAGCAGCCACGTCGACAGGAACTATGGCTACACCTTC.

This chain links TRBV5-3 with TRBJ2-3; TRBD2 aligns across 14 bases. TRBV5-3 is an ORF; its function is uncertain. Losses at the gene ends were 4 bases for V and 10 bases for J; bases not matched to a gene: 11. The length of the CDR3 is 16 residues. CDR3 protein: CARSGSGTSGSGAQYF. The CDR3 coding sequence is TGTGCCAGAAGCGGATCCGGGACTAGCGGGAGTGGTGCGCAGTATTTT.

This clone was picked up one time. The chain carries TRBV24-1 and TRBJ2-1, with 7 bases that match TRBD2. The CDR3 covers 15 residues. The germline V gene has CDR1 KGHDR and CDR2 SFDVKD. After removal of 0 bases from V and 5 bases from J, the junction contained 3 bases not matched to a gene. The DNA of the CDR3 is TGTGCCACCAGTGATTTGAGGCGGGGGAACAATGAGCAGTTCTTC. Protein: CATSDLRRGNNEQFF.

This chain connects TRBV27 to TRBJ1-2, with TRBD1 as a possible D gene (5 bases). The CDR3 runs 13 residues. Germline V gene sequence: CDR1 MNHEY, CDR2 SMNVEV (reference sequence). V dropped 4 bases and J dropped 8 bases, with 14 bases sitting between them. The CDR3 DNA sequence: TGTGCCAGCAGTTGGCGGAGGGGCGGAGGCTACACCTTC. As protein: CASSWRRGGGYTF.

The V call is TRBV11-2, the J call TRBJ2-3; 9 nucleotides align to TRBD2. CDR1 SGHAT and CDR2 FQNNGV come from the germline V gene. The junction had 5 bases not matched to a gene; V was cut back by 2 bases and J by 2 bases. CDR3 length: 16 amino acids. The CDR3 DNA sequence: TGTGCCAGCAGCTTACGTCTAGCGGGGTTCACAGATACGCAGTATTTT. Translation: CASSLRLAGFTDTQYF.

This clone occurred a few times. The chain employs TRBV1 and TRBJ1-5. TRBV1 is an annotated pseudogene. The CDR3 loop spans 19 amino acids. The CDR3 here is CTSSQDQREMLRANQPQHF. DNA of the CDR3: TGCACCAGCAGCCAAGATCAGAGGGAGATGTTGAGGGCCAATCAGCCCCAGCATTTT.

This clone was counted only a few times. This chain links TRBV18 with TRBJ2-3, with D maybe TRBD2 (6 bases). The CDR3 extends over 15 amino acids. Germline V lookup: CDR1 KGHSH, CDR2 LQKENI. Trimming shortened V by 3 bases and J by 3 bases, and 13 bases separated the two germline ends. CDR3 residues: CASSPPGTGTDTQYF. For the CDR3, the DNA is TGTGCCAGCTCACCGCCCGGGACTGGAACAGATACGCAGTATTTT.

The V gene is TRBV5-1, the J gene TRBJ2-2; no reliable D call. The CDR3 runs 15 residues. The V and J ends lost 4 bases and 1 base respectively, with 11 bases between them. Germline-derived CDR1 and CDR2 are SGHRS and YFSETQ. The CDR3 DNA is TGCGCCAGCAGCGATCGGGTGGGGAACACCGGGGAGCTGTTTTTT. This translates into CASSDRVGNTGELFF.

This rearrangement joins TRBV28 to TRBJ2-7; 10 nucleotides agree with TRBD1. V was pared by 1 base and J by 3 bases, with 6 bases of the junction left unmatched. CDR1 is MDHEN and CDR2 is SYDVKM in the germline V gene. This CDR3 has 16 amino acids. In DNA form, the CDR3 reads TGTGCCAGCAGTTTATACGGTGGGGACAGGGGCTACGAGCAGTACTTC. Protein: CASSLYGGDRGYEQYF.

The chain employs TRBV7-2 and TRBJ1-6; the D gene is possibly TRBD1 (6 bases). Germline V CDR1 and CDR2: SGHTA, FQGNSA. The CDR3 consists of 16 residues. Deletions cut 1 base from V and 4 bases from J, with 11 bases between. CDR3 protein: CASSLETGGYNSPLHF. The CDR3 DNA follows: TGTGCCAGCAGCTTAGAGACAGGTGGATATAATTCACCCCTCCACTTT.

The gene calls are TRBV27 and TRBJ2-1; 7 bases map to TRBD2. V lost 6 bases to trimming and J lost 9 bases; unmatched junction nucleotides: 8. Germline V gene data show CDR1 as MNHEY and CDR2 as SMNVEV (reference sequence). The CDR3 contains 13 residues. CDR3 nucleotide sequence: TGTGCCAGCAGCCCTAGTGGGGGGGGTGAGCAGTTCTTC. This codes for CASSPSGGGEQFF.

The rearrangement links TRBV7-9 to TRBJ2-3; 10 positions agree with TRBD2. Germline V CDR1 and CDR2: SEHNR, FQNEAQ (reference sequence). The CDR3 consists of 15 residues. V shed 4 bases, J shed 1 base, and the junction held 2 bases outside the gene matches. CDR3: CASSSGLAGTDTQYF. The CDR3 bases are TGTGCCAGCAGCTCAGGACTAGCGGGCACAGATACGCAGTATTTT.

This chain links TRBV3-1 (or the pseudogene TRBV3-2) with TRBJ1-3, with TRBD1 matching over 7 bases. Germline CDR1 and CDR2: LGHDT and YNNKEL (reference sequence). The CDR3 totals 14 residues. Germline trimming cut 3 bases from V and 5 bases from J; bases unmatched to any gene: 4. The CDR3 region is CASSQGDSRNTIYF. CDR3 DNA sequence: TGTGCCAGCAGCCAGGGGGACAGTAGAAACACCATATATTTT.

The chain has TRBV20-1 and TRBJ2-1, with no clear D. The germline V gene encodes CDR1 DFQATT and CDR2 SNEGSKA (reference sequence). The CDR3 loop spans 9 amino acids. Trimming stripped 6 bases from V and 12 bases from J, with 9 bases between. This CDR3 is CSAAPGQFF. The CDR3 nucleotides are TGCAGTGCAGCCCCCGGGCAGTTCTTC.

The V and J genes are TRBV6-1 and TRBJ1-2; weak D call: TRBD1 (5 bases). Germline-derived CDR1 and CDR2 are MNHNS and SASEGT. The CDR3 loop spans 16 amino acids. The V end was cut by 1 base, the J end by 4 bases, with 16 bases between. CDR3 DNA sequence: TGTGCCAGCAGTGAAGGGGCAGGGCCATTTCCCTATGGCTACACCTTC. This codes for CASSEGAGPFPYGYTF.

The chain employs TRBV5-1 and TRBJ2-1; D might be TRBD1 (6 bases). Per germline, CDR1 SGHRS and CDR2 YFSETQ. V dropped 4 bases and J dropped 4 bases, with 18 bases sitting between them. There are 16 residues in the CDR3. The CDR3 DNA is TGCGCCAGCAGCCCGGGGACAAGCGCGTCGTACAATGAGCAGTTCTTC. Translation: CASSPGTSASYNEQFF. The full variable domain, in which reference TRBV5-1 and TRBJ2-1 provide the parts outside the CDR3, is KAGVTQTPRYLIKTRGQQVTLSCSPISGHRSVSWYQQTPGQGLQFLFEYFSETQRNKGNFPGRFSGRQFSNSRSEMNVSTLELGDSALYLCASSPGTSASYNEQFFGPGTRLTVL.

The chain recombines TRBV11-1 with TRBJ1-2, with unresolved D. The CDR3 extends over 14 amino acids. Germline CDR1 SGHAT, CDR2 FQDESV (reference sequence). The ends were cut back, 2 bases at V and 6 bases at J, with 13 bases in the middle. This CDR3 is CASSLNAGMDGYTF. CDR3 nucleotides: TGTGCCAGCAGCTTAAACGCGGGGATGGATGGCTACACCTTC. Together with reference TRBV11-1 and TRBJ1-2, the CDR3 gives the full variable domain: EAEVAQSPRYKITEKSQAVAFWCDPISGHATLYWYRQILGQGPELLVQFQDESVVDDSQLPKDRFSAERLKGVDSTLKIQPAELGDSAMYLCASSLNAGMDGYTFGSGTRLTVV.

This clone appeared a single time. This chain uses TRBV5-1 with TRBJ2-5; 9 positions match TRBD2. The CDR3 has 16 amino acids. Trimming removed 1 base from V and 5 bases from J; junction bases left unmatched: 9. Germline V gene sequence: CDR1 SGHRS, CDR2 YFSETQ. The CDR3 reads CASSLLPSSGAETQYF. CDR3 coding DNA: TGCGCCAGCAGCTTGCTGCCTTCTAGCGGGGCGGAGACCCAGTACTTC. The full variable domain, its missing parts supplied by reference TRBV5-1 and TRBJ2-5, is KAGVTQTPRYLIKTRGQQVTLSCSPISGHRSVSWYQQTPGQGLQFLFEYFSETQRNKGNFPGRFSGRQFSNSRSEMNVSTLELGDSALYLCASSLLPSSGAETQYFGPGTRLLVL.

This chain joins TRBV7-2 and TRBJ1-2; D remains ambiguous. V was pared by 4 bases and J by 4 bases, with 13 bases between. The CDR3 sequence is 14 residues long. CDR1 SGHTA and CDR2 FQGNSA come from the germline V gene. In DNA form, the CDR3 reads TGTGCCAGCAGCTCAACGGTGTCGGGCTATGGCTACACCTTC. Amino acid sequence: CASSSTVSGYGYTF.

This chain joins TRBV11-3 and TRBJ2-1; D is perhaps TRBD1 (6 bases). Trimming stripped 5 bases from V and 8 bases from J, with 13 bases between. The CDR3 extends over 13 amino acids. Germline assignment: CDR1 SGHNT and CDR2 YENEEA. The CDR3 DNA sequence: TGTGCCAGCAGCACCGGGCCAGGGGATGAGCAGTTCTTC. Translation gives CASSTGPGDEQFF.

There are a few counts of this clone. CDR3 loop: CAWGAGVFLNTEAFF. CDR3 sequence (DNA): TGTGCCTGGGGTGCCGGGGTATTCTTGAACACTGAAGCTTTCTTT. The chain is built from TRBV30 and TRBJ1-1; D not certain. The CDR3 spans 15 residues. In germline, CDR1 is GTSNPN, CDR2 SVGIG (reference sequence). With 5 bases removed from V and 0 bases from J, the gap between germline ends came to 16 bases. The full variable domain, rest sourced from reference TRBV30 and TRBJ1-1, is SQTIHQWPATLVQPVGSPLSLECTVEGTSNPNLYWYRQAAGRGLQLLFYSVGIGQISSEVPQNLSASRPQDRQFILSSKKLLLSDSGFYLCAWGAGVFLNTEAFFGQGTRLTVV.

The chain carries TRBV7-2 and TRBJ1-1, with 8 bases identical to TRBD1. The CDR3 contains 16 residues. Germline trimming cut 5 bases from V and 5 bases from J; bases unmatched to any gene: 13. Germline V gene data show CDR1 as SGHTA and CDR2 as FQGNSA. In DNA, the CDR3 is TGTGCCAGCAGCCCCCGACAGGGGCCGCCGGAGACTGAAGCTTTCTTT. This encodes CASSPRQGPPETEAFF.

The genes are TRBV20-1 and TRBJ2-7; possible D gene TRBD1, 6 bases. CDR1 is DFQATT and CDR2 is SNEGSKA in the germline V gene (reference sequence). There are 14 residues in the CDR3. The V and J ends lost 3 bases and 0 bases respectively, with 12 bases between them. The CDR3 spells CSASPPGVSYEQYF. The DNA for the CDR3 is TGCAGTGCTAGTCCACCAGGGGTCTCCTACGAGCAGTACTTC.

The rearrangement links TRBV7-2 to TRBJ2-3; maybe TRBD2 (5 bases). Trimming removed 6 bases at V and 0 bases at J, with 7 bases between. In germline, CDR1 is SGHTA, CDR2 FQGNSA. The CDR3 runs to 13 residues. The CDR3 coding sequence is TGTGCCAGCAGAACGGGGAGCACAGATACGCAGTATTTT. Encoded protein: CASRTGSTDTQYF. Filled out from reference TRBV7-2 and TRBJ2-3, the complete variable domain reads GAGVSQSPSNKVTEKGKDVELRCDPISGHTALYWYRQSLGQGLEFLIYFQGNSAPDKSGLPSDRFSAERTGGSVSTLTIQRTQQEDSAVYLCASRTGSTDTQYFGPGTRLTVL.

This clone was recorded only once. The CDR3 DNA sequence: TGCGCCAGCAGCCATGGGACAGGGAATGTCTACGAGCAGTACTTC. Protein sequence: CASSHGTGNVYEQYF. V usage is TRBV5-1 and J usage is TRBJ2-7, with 9 bases lining up with TRBD1. This CDR3 has 15 residues. Germline CDR1 SGHRS, CDR2 YFSETQ. Trimming took 4 bases from V and 3 from J; bases not matched to a gene: 8.

This clone was found a few times. The chain joins TRBV5-1 to TRBJ2-7, with 10 bases aligning to TRBD2. Germline CDR1 reads SGHRS; CDR2 reads YFSETQ. This CDR3 is 15 amino acids long. J gave up 3 bases and V 7 bases, and 10 bases lay outside the gene matches. The CDR3 coding sequence is TGCGCCAGCCGCAGACTAGCGGGTTCGAGCTACGAGCAGTACTTC. It specifies CASRRLAGSSYEQYF.